The TCR beta chain under discussion was sequenced for a study of blood T cells in healthy people across ages. Broader study findings: TCR beta diversity, measured per million T cells, fell in a roughly linear way with age. Long-lived donors had more naive CD4+ cells and higher diversity than aged donors.

Details on this clonotype: The antigen remains unidentified.

The authors ran a second PCR of about 6 to 11 cycles using a sample-barcoded 5' primer and a J-beta primer mix. Each CDR3 protein is one row after TCRdb ran MiXCR on the 5' RACE reads. The sample includes approximately 780,000 distinct CDR3 sequences, 20% to 30% of them seen just once. CDR3 size: 17 residues. Trimming left V 3 bases short and J 7 bases short, with 24 bases between. Germline CDR1 reads MNHEY; CDR2 reads SMNVEV (reference sequence). The data also belong to a second study, concerning T cells of mothers and their children. As that study records: A second PCR was performed with the M1S primer. This primer added sample barcodes and 2-4 random nucleotides. Related and unrelated pairs show TCR recombination output that thymic selection shapes similarly.

Sequenced sample: blood. V is TRBV27 and J is TRBJ1-1; D is unclear. This TCR derives from a boy between 10 and 17 years old in good health. The CDR3 coding sequence is TGTGCCAGCAGTTTTACTCTGTCCTCGCTTCAGTTCGGTGAAGCTTTCTTT. Its protein is CASSFTLSSLQFGEAFF.